These T cell receptor beta chains were read from a single sample in a study of T cells in Graves' hyperthyroidism and ophthalmopathy. One entry per CDR3 protein, called by TCRdb with MiXCR from the multiplex PCR reads. Of 480,000 or so distinct CDR3 sequences listed, 40% to 50% were seen once; the top ten hold 35% to 50%. What was sequenced was peripheral blood or thyroid tissue (not recorded which). The receptors come from an adult woman with Graves' disease, either hyperthyroidism or ophthalmopathy (not recorded which). CDR3s include the opening cysteine and the closing phenylalanine or tryptophan. A D gene is named only where the DNA matches it firmly. The size field is filled for only some rows; it gives once, few, many or a size class.

>TRBJ2-5|14|TRBV15|.|.
TGTGCCACCGTTCATAGGGATAACCAAGAGACCCAGTACTTC
CATVHRDNQETQYF
>TRBJ2-6|17|TRBV6-5|many|TRBD1
TGTGCCAGCAGTTCATGGACAGGGGGCATTGGGGCCAACGTCCTGACTTTC
CASSSWTGGIGANVLTF
>TRBJ2-5|13|TRBV29-1|many|TRBD2
TGCAGCGTGGAGACTAGCGGGAGGGAGACCCAGTACTTC
CSVETSGRETQYF
>TRBJ1-6|16|TRBV4-2|many|TRBD1
TGTGCCAGCAGCCAAGACGGGACAGGGCAAAATTCACCCCTCCACTTT
CASSQDGTGQNSPLHF
>TRBJ2-7|14|TRBV7-9|few|TRBD2
TGCGCCAGCAGCTTGCCTAGCGGGGATTACGAGCAGTACTTC
CASSLPSGDYEQYF
>TRBJ1-2|15|TRBV7-9|few|.
TGTGCCACCAGCCCCGGGACGGCCTCTAACTATGGCTACACCTTC
CATSPGTASNYGYTF
>TRBJ2-2|14|TRBV20-1|many|.
TGCAGTGCTTCCTCCGTCCCCGCCAAGGGGGAGCTGTTTTTT
CSASSVPAKGELFF
>TRBJ1-2|10|TRBV29-1|few|.
TGCAGCGACGGGGATGCTGGCTACACCTTC
CSDGDAGYTF
>TRBJ2-5|15|TRBV10-3|.|TRBD1
TGTGCCATCAGTGATACCCGACAGGGCCATCAGCCCCAGTACTTC
CAISDTRQGHQPQYF
>TRBJ2-5|17|TRBV7-9|.|.
TGTGCCAGCAGCCAAGACGGATGGAGGACAGCCCAAGAGACCCAGTACTTC
CASSQDGWRTAQETQYF
>TRBJ1-1|14|TRBV7-3|few|.
TGTGCCAGCAGCTTCCAGGGCTGGGGCACTGAAGCTTTCTTT
CASSFQGWGTEAFF
>TRBJ1-3|14|TRBV19|many|.
TGTGCCAGTACGTTCGGGAGCTCTGGAAACACCATATATTTT
CASTFGSSGNTIYF
>TRBJ1-1|13|TRBV20-1|.|TRBD1
TGCAGTGCTAGACAAGACAGGGGGACTGAAGCTTTCTTT
CSARQDRGTEAFF
>TRBJ2-5|13|TRBV15|few|.
TGTGCCACCAGCCGTGACTCCCGGGAGACCCAGTACTTC
CATSRDSRETQYF
>TRBJ2-2|15|TRBV28|few|TRBD1
TGTGCCAGCAGTTTAGGCGACAGGGACACCGGGGAGCTGTTTTTT
CASSLGDRDTGELFF
>TRBJ1-2|14|TRBV10-3|few|.
TGTGCCATCAGTGAGTCCCCAGGAAACTATGGCTACACCTTC
CAISESPGNYGYTF
>TRBJ1-5|16|TRBV6-5|many|TRBD1
TGTGCCAGCAGCCCCCGGGACAGGGGCGGCAATCAGCCCCAGCATTTT
CASSPRDRGGNQPQHF